Listed here is a single TCR beta chain. Original data processing: From reference gene primer amplification, estimates of nucleated cell counts were derived. Generated by immunoSEQ multiplex PCR, the TCRdb table keeps only in-frame clones and is missing some. V, J and clone size are those of that table, while D and trimming were read from the DNA. The table lists about 80,000 clones, less than 85% of them singletons. The data stem from a study of blood T cell repertoires in COVID-19. On the study more broadly: The United States, Italy and Spain supplied acute and convalescent COVID-19 samples. PBMCs, B-cell-depleted T cells, or T cells provided the cDNA or gDNA that made up the material.

Material: peripheral blood. The origin of this receptor is a man aged 65 to 85 with active or convalescent COVID-19.

The CDR3 spells CASSSTREETQYF. CDR3 DNA sequence: TGCGCCAGCAGCTCAACAAGGGAGGAGACCCAGTACTTC. The chain combines TRBV5-1 with TRBJ2-5, with a possible D match to TRBD2 (5 bases). V was trimmed by 3 bases and J by 5 bases, leaving 11 bases between them. The CDR3 runs 13 residues. Germline V lookup: CDR1 SGHRS, CDR2 YFSETQ.